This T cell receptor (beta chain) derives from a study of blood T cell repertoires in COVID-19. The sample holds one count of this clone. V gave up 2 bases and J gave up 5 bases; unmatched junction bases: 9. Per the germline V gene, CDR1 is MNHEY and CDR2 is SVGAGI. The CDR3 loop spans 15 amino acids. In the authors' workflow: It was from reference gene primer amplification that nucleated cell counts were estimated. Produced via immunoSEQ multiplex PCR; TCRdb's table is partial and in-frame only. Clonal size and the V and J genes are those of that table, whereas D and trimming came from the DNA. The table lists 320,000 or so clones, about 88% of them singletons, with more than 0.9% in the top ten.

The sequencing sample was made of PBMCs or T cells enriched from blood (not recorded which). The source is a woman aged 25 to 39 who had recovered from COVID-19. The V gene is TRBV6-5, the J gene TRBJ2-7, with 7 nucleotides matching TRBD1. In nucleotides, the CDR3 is TGTGCCAGCAGTTACCCCCCCCCAGGGGGAGACGAGCAGTACTTC. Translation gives CASSYPPPGGDEQYF.